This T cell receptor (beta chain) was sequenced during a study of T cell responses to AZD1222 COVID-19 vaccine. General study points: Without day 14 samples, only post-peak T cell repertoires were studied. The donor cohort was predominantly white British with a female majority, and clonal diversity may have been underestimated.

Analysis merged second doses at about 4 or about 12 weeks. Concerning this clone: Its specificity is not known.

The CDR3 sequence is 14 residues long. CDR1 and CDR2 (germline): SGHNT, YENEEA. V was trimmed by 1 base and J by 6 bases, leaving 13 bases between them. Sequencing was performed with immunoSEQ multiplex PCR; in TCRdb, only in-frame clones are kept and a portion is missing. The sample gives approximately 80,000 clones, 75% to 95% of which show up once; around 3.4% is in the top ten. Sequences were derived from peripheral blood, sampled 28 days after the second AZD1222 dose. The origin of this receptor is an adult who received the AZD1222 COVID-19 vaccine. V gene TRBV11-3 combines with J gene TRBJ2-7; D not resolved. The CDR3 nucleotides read TGTGCCAGCAGCTTAGGGGCTCATGACCTCGAGCAGTACTTC. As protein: CASSLGAHDLEQYF.